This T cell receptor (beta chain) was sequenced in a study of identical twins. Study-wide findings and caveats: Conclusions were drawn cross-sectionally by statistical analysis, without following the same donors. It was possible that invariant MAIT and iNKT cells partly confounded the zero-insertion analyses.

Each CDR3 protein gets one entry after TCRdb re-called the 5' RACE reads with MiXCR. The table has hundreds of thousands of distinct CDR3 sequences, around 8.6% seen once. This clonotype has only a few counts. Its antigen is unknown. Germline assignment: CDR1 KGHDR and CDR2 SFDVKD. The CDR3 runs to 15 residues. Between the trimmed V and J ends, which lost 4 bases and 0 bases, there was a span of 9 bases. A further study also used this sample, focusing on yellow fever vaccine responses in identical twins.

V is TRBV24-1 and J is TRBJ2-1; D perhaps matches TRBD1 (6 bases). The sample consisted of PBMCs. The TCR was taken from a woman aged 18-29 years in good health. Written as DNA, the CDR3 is TGTGCCACCAGTGACACAGGGAGCTCCTACAATGAGCAGTTCTTC. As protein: CATSDTGSSYNEQFF.